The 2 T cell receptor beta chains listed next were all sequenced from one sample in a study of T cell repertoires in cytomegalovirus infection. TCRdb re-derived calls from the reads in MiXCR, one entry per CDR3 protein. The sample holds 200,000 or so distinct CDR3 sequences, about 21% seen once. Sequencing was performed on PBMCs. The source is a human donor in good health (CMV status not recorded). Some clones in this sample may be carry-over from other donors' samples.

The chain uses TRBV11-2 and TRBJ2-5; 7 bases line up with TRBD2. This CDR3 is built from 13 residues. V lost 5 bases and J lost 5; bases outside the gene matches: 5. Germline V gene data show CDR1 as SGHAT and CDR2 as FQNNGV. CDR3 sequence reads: CASSHGLGETQYF. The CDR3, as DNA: TGTGCCAGCAGCCACGGACTAGGGGAGACCCAGTACTTC.

The CDR3 sequence is CASERTVSYNEQFF. As DNA, the CDR3 is TGTGCCAGCGAGAGGACGGTATCCTACAATGAGCAGTTCTTC. The chain employs TRBV28 and TRBJ2-1; D ambiguous. The CDR3 is made up of 14 amino acids. The germline V gene encodes CDR1 MDHEN and CDR2 SYDVKM. Trimming left V 8 bases short and J 1 base short, with 12 bases between.